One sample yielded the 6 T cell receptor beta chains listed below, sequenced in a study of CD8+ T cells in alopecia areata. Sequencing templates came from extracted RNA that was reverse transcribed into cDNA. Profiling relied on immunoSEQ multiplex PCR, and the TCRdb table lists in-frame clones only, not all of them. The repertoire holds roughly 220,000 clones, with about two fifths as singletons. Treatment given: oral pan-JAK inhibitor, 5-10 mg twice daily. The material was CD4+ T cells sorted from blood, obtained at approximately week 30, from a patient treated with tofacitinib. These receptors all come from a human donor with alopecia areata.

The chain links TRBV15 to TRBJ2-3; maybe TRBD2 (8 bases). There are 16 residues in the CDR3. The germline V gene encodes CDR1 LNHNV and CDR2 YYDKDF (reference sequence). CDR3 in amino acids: CELLSGGGPGTDTQYF. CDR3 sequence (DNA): TGTGAACTACTTTCGGGAGGGGGCCCAGGCACAGATACGCAGTATTTT.

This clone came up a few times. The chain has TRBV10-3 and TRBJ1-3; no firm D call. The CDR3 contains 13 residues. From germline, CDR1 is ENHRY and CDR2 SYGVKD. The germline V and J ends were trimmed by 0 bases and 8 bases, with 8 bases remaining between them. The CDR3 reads CAISESAADTIYF. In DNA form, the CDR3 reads TGTGCCATCAGTGAGTCAGCGGCGGACACCATATATTTT.

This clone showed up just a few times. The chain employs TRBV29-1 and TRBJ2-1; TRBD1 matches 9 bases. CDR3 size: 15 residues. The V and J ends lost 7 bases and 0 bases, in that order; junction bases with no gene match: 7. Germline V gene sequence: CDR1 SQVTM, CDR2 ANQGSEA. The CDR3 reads CSAKQGAISYNEQFF. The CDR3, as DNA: TGCAGCGCTAAACAGGGGGCAATCTCCTACAATGAGCAGTTCTTC.

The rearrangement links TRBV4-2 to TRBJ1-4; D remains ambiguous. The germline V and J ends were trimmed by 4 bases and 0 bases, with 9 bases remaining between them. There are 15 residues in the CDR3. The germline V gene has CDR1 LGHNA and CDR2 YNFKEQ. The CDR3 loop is CASSPGRSTNEKLFF. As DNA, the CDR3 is TGTGCCAGCAGCCCCGGGAGGTCAACTAATGAAAAACTGTTTTTT.

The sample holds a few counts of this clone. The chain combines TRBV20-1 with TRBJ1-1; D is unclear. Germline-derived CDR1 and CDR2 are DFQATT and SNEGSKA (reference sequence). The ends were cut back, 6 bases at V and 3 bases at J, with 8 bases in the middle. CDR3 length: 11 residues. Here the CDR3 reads CSANQYTEAFF. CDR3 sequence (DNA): TGCAGTGCCAACCAGTACACTGAAGCTTTCTTT.

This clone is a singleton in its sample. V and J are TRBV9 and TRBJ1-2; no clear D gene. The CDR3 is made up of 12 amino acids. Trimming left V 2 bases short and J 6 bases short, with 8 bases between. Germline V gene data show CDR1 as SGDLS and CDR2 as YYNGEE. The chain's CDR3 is CASSVGRDGYTF. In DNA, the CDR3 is TGTGCCAGCAGCGTCGGGAGGGATGGCTACACCTTC.